Presented here are 29 T cell receptor beta chains from one specimen sequenced in a study of identical twins. MiXCR was run by TCRdb on the 5' RACE reads, yielding one entry per CDR3 protein. Of 500,000 to 600,000 distinct CDR3 sequences in the sample, 20% to 25% are singletons; the top ten hold approximately 0.95%. The same data also went into a second study, on T cells expressing NK-cell markers.

Sequencing used CD4+ T cells sorted from blood. These receptors were taken from a woman aged 18-29 years in good health.

This chain links TRBV5-4 with TRBJ1-1; TRBD1 is a possible D gene (5 bases). V lost 4 bases, J lost 7 bases, and 26 bases lay in between. The CDR3 length is 17 residues. The germline gives CDR1 SGHNT, CDR2 YYREEE (reference sequence). CDR3 sequence reads: CASSAGPGRGGVGEAFF. As DNA, the CDR3 is TGTGCCAGCAGCGCGGGCCCCGGTCGGGGAGGGGTTGGTGAAGCTTTCTTT.

As regards this clonotype: At one end, the junction sequence differs from germline, possibly due to a read error. CDR3 DNA: TGTGCCAGCAGCGGTCCGGGACTAGGGGACAGGATCTTC. Translation: CASSGPGLGDRIF. The genes are TRBV7-9 and TRBJ2-1; perhaps D is TRBD1 or TRBD2 (8 bases each). Germline V lookup: CDR1 SEHNR, CDR2 FQNEAQ (reference sequence). This CDR3 has 13 residues.

The rearrangement uses TRBV2 and TRBJ2-7; no reliable D call. The V end lost 1 base, the J end lost 4 bases, and 5 bases lay between the germline ends. The CDR3 length is 12 residues. Germline CDR1 SNHLY, CDR2 FYNNEI. CDR3 sequence reads: CASSEVGYEQYF. The CDR3 coding sequence is TGTGCCAGCAGTGAAGTTGGGTACGAGCAGTACTTC.

In this sample, this clonotype turned up a few times. The chain links TRBV6-2 or TRBV6-3 to TRBJ2-2, with TRBD2 matching over 9 bases. J lost 5 bases, V lost 6 bases, and 10 bases had no gene match. Germline V lookup: CDR1 MNHEY, CDR2 SVGEGT. The length of the CDR3 is 16 residues. The CDR3 DNA sequence: TGTGCCAGCAGCCTCGGGAGCGGGAGGAGGACCGGGGAGCTGTTTTTT. Protein sequence: CASSLGSGRRTGELFF.

This clonotype was recorded a few times. This sequence joins TRBV7-9 and TRBJ1-1; D is perhaps TRBD1 (6 bases). Trimming left V 4 bases short and J 5 bases short, with 14 bases between. Looked up from germline, CDR1 is SEHNR and CDR2 is FQNEAQ (reference sequence). The CDR3 covers 14 residues. The CDR3: CASSSNRESTEAFF. In DNA, the CDR3 is TGTGCCAGCAGCTCGAACAGGGAAAGTACTGAAGCTTTCTTT.

V gene TRBV20-1 combines with J gene TRBJ2-4; unclear D gene. Germline V gene sequence: CDR1 DFQATT, CDR2 SNEGSKA (reference sequence). This CDR3 contains 15 residues. Trimming stripped 6 bases from V and 3 bases from J, with 18 bases between. The CDR3 protein is CSAQAGPMGKNIQYF. The DNA of the CDR3 is TGCAGTGCCCAAGCCGGACCCATGGGCAAAAACATTCAGTACTTC.

This clonotype has just a few counts. This chain joins TRBV12-5 and TRBJ2-7, with a possible D match to TRBD2 (6 bases). The V end was cut by 7 bases, the J end by 3 bases, with 13 bases between. Per the germline V gene, CDR1 is LGHNT and CDR2 is FRNRAP. The CDR3 totals 13 residues. The CDR3 nucleotides are TGTGCTAGTGAAGGGACTCGAGGCTACGAGCAGTACTTC. Translating it yields CASEGTRGYEQYF.

V gene TRBV20-1 combines with J gene TRBJ2-7; TRBD2 agrees at 9 bases. V lost 1 base to trimming and J lost 6 bases; unmatched junction nucleotides: 13. Germline V gene sequence: CDR1 DFQATT, CDR2 SNEGSKA (reference sequence). The CDR3 sequence is 16 residues long. In DNA, the CDR3 is TGCAGTGCTAGAGTGGATCTAGCGGGATCTGGATCCGAGCAGTACTTC. Its translation: CSARVDLAGSGSEQYF.

This clonotype was seen many times. The chain carries TRBV7-2 and TRBJ2-7; D ambiguous. CDR1 and CDR2 from the germline V gene are SGHTA and FQGNSA. The ends were cut back, 5 bases at V and 3 bases at J, with 14 bases in the middle. CDR3 length: 14 amino acids. The CDR3 nucleotides read TGTGCCAGCAGCAACCGACGGTCCCTCTACGAGCAGTACTTC. Translating it yields CASSNRRSLYEQYF.

This clonotype has only a few counts. The chain employs TRBV10-3 and TRBJ2-3; possibly TRBD1 for D (6 bases). This CDR3 is 14 amino acids long. Trimming cost V 7 bases and J 3 bases, with 14 bases left between them. Germline values: CDR1 ENHRY, CDR2 SYGVKD. CDR3 residues: CAIKVTGTTDTQYF. The CDR3 bases are TGTGCCATCAAGGTAACAGGGACGACAGATACGCAGTATTTT.

The rearrangement joins TRBV18 to TRBJ1-2; no clear D. CDR3 length: 14 amino acids. Trimming stripped 3 bases from V and 4 bases from J, with 12 bases between. Germline CDR1 is KGHSH and CDR2 is LQKENI. DNA of the CDR3: TGTGCCAGCTCACCCCCGTCCCACCTCTATGGCTACACCTTC. This translates into CASSPPSHLYGYTF.

In its sample, this clonotype was seen a few times. This chain links TRBV5-1 with TRBJ2-7; no definite D call. V was trimmed by 5 bases and J by 4 bases, leaving 16 bases between them. The CDR3 totals 14 residues. Germline CDR1 SGHRS, CDR2 YFSETQ. The CDR3 DNA reads TGCGCCAGCAGTACCGACGGGCTGGGTTACGAGCAGTACTTC. Its protein product is CASSTDGLGYEQYF.

The chain is built from TRBV4-3 and TRBJ2-7; 11 nucleotides match TRBD2. CDR3 size: 18 residues. Germline V CDR1 and CDR2: LGHNA, YSLEER. Trimming removed 1 base from V and 0 bases from J; junction bases left unmatched: 8. The CDR3 sequence: CASSQGLGTSGSSYEQYF. CDR3 nucleotide sequence: TGCGCCAGCAGCCAAGGACTAGGGACTAGCGGAAGCTCCTACGAGCAGTACTTC.

This clonotype was recorded a few times. V is TRBV9 and J is TRBJ2-1; D might be TRBD1 or TRBD2, each matching 5 bases. Germline values: CDR1 SGDLS, CDR2 YYNGEE. CDR3 length: 15 residues. The V end lost 0 bases, the J end lost 6 bases, and 13 bases lay between the germline ends. The CDR3 DNA reads TGTGCCAGCAGCGTAGGGGGGAGAGGGTCCAATGAGCAGTTCTTC. As protein: CASSVGGRGSNEQFF.

The sample holds many counts of this clonotype. V and J are TRBV7-6 and TRBJ1-1, with D unclear. The ends were cut back, 7 bases at V and 4 bases at J, with 19 bases in the middle. The CDR3 contains 15 residues. CDR1 SGHVS and CDR2 FNYEAQ come from the germline V gene. CDR3 loop: CASMRTVGLGTEAFF. The CDR3 nucleotides read TGTGCCAGCATGCGGACGGTGGGTCTGGGCACTGAAGCTTTCTTT.

The table lists this clonotype with a few counts. This chain connects TRBV12-3 or TRBV12-4 to TRBJ2-1, with D possibly TRBD1 on 5 matching bases. V was cut by 3 bases and J by 6 bases, with 12 bases left in between. This CDR3 is built from 14 residues. Written as DNA, the CDR3 is TGTGCCAGCAGTTTTGACAGCAGGCCCAATGAGCAGTTCTTC. It is translated as CASSFDSRPNEQFF.

The chain combines TRBV20-1 with TRBJ1-4; the match to TRBD1 covers 11 bases. CDR3 length: 13 amino acids. V shed 5 bases and J 8 bases; nucleotides not matched to a gene: 4. The V gene's germline CDR1 is DFQATT and CDR2 SNEGSKA (reference sequence). Written as DNA, the CDR3 is TGCAGTGCTGGACAGGGGGCCGAGGAAAAACTGTTTTTT. The encoded protein is CSAGQGAEEKLFF.

This clonotype was seen a handful of times. The V gene is TRBV25-1, the J gene TRBJ2-5, with D perhaps assigned TRBD1 or TRBD2 (5 bases each). Trimming left V 3 bases short and J 5 bases short, with 16 bases between. The CDR3 loop spans 15 amino acids. The germline V gene has CDR1 MGHDK and CDR2 SYGVNS. The CDR3 here is CASSDARRGDETQYF. CDR3 nucleotide sequence: TGTGCCAGCAGTGATGCCCGAAGAGGGGACGAGACCCAGTACTTC.

V and J are TRBV7-9 and TRBJ2-7; 9 bases match TRBD2. With V trimmed by 1 base and J by 5 bases, 9 bases remained unmatched. The CDR3 is made up of 16 amino acids. CDR1 is SEHNR and CDR2 is FQNEAQ in the germline V gene (reference sequence). The CDR3 DNA reads as TGTGCCAGCAGCTTAGTGGAGCGGGAGGTTCCCAACGAGCAGTACTTC. Residues: CASSLVEREVPNEQYF.

This clonotype has a handful of counts. The V call is TRBV10-3, the J call TRBJ2-7; 7 bases line up with TRBD1. The V gene's germline CDR1 is ENHRY and CDR2 SYGVKD. The CDR3 has 14 residues. Trimming removed 4 bases from V and 6 bases from J; junction bases left unmatched: 9. CDR3 amino acids: CAISVGTDLGEQYF. CDR3 sequence (DNA): TGTGCCATCAGTGTCGGGACAGACCTCGGCGAGCAGTACTTC.

This clonotype was picked up many times. The chain is built from TRBV20-1 and TRBJ1-4; D may be TRBD1 (6 bases). Trimming stripped 0 bases from V and 0 bases from J, with 14 bases between. In germline, CDR1 is DFQATT, CDR2 SNEGSKA (reference sequence). The CDR3 extends over 17 amino acids. DNA of the CDR3: TGCAGTGCTAGAGATAGTAGGACAGACTCAACTAATGAAAAACTGTTTTTT. Translation: CSARDSRTDSTNEKLFF.

The rearrangement uses TRBV14 and TRBJ2-2; D not certain. The CDR3 loop spans 13 amino acids. The V gene's germline CDR1 is SGHDN and CDR2 FVKESK. V was cut by 4 bases and J by 4 bases, with 7 bases left in between. The CDR3 is CASSRQTTGELFF. The CDR3 DNA is TGTGCCAGCAGCCGGCAGACCACCGGGGAGCTGTTTTTT.

V is TRBV15 and J is TRBJ2-7; 7 positions match TRBD1. The CDR3 length is 15 residues. J gave up 4 bases and V 1 base, and 7 bases lay outside the gene matches. In germline, CDR1 is LNHNV, CDR2 YYDKDF (reference sequence). The CDR3 reads CATSRARAGGYEQYF. The DNA for the CDR3 is TGTGCCACCAGCAGAGCCAGGGCAGGGGGTTACGAGCAGTACTTC.

The gene calls are TRBV7-9 and TRBJ1-2; perhaps TRBD1 as D (5 bases). The CDR3 length is 13 residues. V dropped 4 bases and J dropped 5 bases, with 11 bases sitting between them. Germline-derived CDR1 and CDR2 are SEHNR and FQNEAQ (reference sequence). CDR3 protein: CASSSVGGYGYTF. Here the CDR3 DNA reads TGTGCCAGCAGCTCGGTTGGGGGATATGGCTACACCTTC.

This chain connects TRBV5-6 to TRBJ1-5; D is possibly TRBD1 (6 bases). CDR1 and CDR2 (germline): SGHDT, YYEEEE. The CDR3 runs to 14 residues. Trimming pared 4 bases from V and 5 bases from J, leaving 13 bases between. Here the CDR3 DNA reads TGTGCCAGCAGCCTAGCAGGGGCCTATCAGCCCCAGCATTTT. Its translation is CASSLAGAYQPQHF.

This chain connects TRBV14 to TRBJ2-1; no reliable D call. This CDR3 has 14 amino acids. V lost 2 bases and J 6 bases, leaving 11 bases between the germline ends. Germline-derived CDR1 and CDR2 are SGHDN and FVKESK. In DNA form, the CDR3 reads TGTGCCAGCAGCCAATCCTTCGGCGGCAATGAGCAGTTCTTC. Translated: CASSQSFGGNEQFF.

This clonotype was found a few times. The CDR3 reads CAISERASGSPMETQYF. The CDR3 coding sequence is TGTGCCATCAGTGAAAGGGCTAGCGGGAGCCCTATGGAGACCCAGTACTTC. The chain is built from TRBV10-3 and TRBJ2-5; 10 bases are shared with TRBD2. Per the germline V gene, CDR1 is ENHRY and CDR2 is SYGVKD. This CDR3 is built from 17 residues. The ends lost 3 bases at V and 5 bases at J; junction bases unmatched: 12.

This clonotype turned up a few times. The chain combines TRBV20-1 with TRBJ1-5; D possibly corresponds to TRBD1 (5 bases). CDR1 is DFQATT and CDR2 is SNEGSKA in the germline V gene (reference sequence). Trimming took off 4 bases at V and 7 bases at J, with 17 bases between the two ends. CDR3 length: 14 residues. CDR3 residues: CSATRSGDPQPQHF. CDR3 bases: TGCAGTGCTACCCGCAGTGGGGACCCCCAGCCCCAGCATTTT.

The rearrangement uses TRBV20-1 and TRBJ2-7; 9 nucleotides match TRBD2. The J segment lost 7 bases and the V segment lost 3 bases, leaving 13 bases of the junction unmatched. The CDR3 length is 15 residues. Germline CDR1 reads DFQATT; CDR2 reads SNEGSKA (reference sequence). CDR3 loop: CSASGSGGGAEEQYF. CDR3 in DNA: TGCAGTGCTAGTGGGTCTGGCGGGGGGGCCGAGGAGCAGTACTTC.